Listed here are 9 T cell receptor beta chains from one sample, sequenced in a study of CD8 T cells in Susac syndrome. Random hexamers were used to reverse transcribe the RNA input (roughly 0.5 to 1 ug). TCRdb re-derived calls from the immunoSEQ multiplex PCR reads in MiXCR, one entry per CDR3 protein. Here the sample spans approximately 130,000 distinct CDR3 sequences, around nine tenths being singletons. The material sequenced was CD8+ T cells from PBMCs. The source of these receptors is a human donor with multiple sclerosis.

The chain combines TRBV29-1 with TRBJ2-2; the D gene is possibly TRBD2 (5 bases). Germline assignment: CDR1 SQVTM and CDR2 ANQGSEA. The CDR3 is made up of 11 amino acids. The V and J ends lost 4 bases and 8 bases respectively, with 8 bases between them. In nucleotides, the CDR3 is TGCAGCGTTGTCGGGGAAGGGGAGCTGTTTTTT. Translated: CSVVGEGELFF.

This chain joins TRBV30 and TRBJ1-1, with TRBD1 matching 8 bases. Germline loops: CDR1 GTSNPN, CDR2 SVGIG (reference sequence). CDR3 length equals 15 residues. The J segment lost 0 bases and the V segment lost 5 bases, leaving 8 bases of the junction unmatched. The CDR3 coding sequence is TGTGCCTGGGAGCGGGACAGGTATATGAACACTGAAGCTTTCTTT. Residues: CAWERDRYMNTEAFF.

This chain connects TRBV7-6 to TRBJ1-1; TRBD1 agrees at 8 bases. The junction had 11 bases not matched to a gene; V was cut back by 5 bases and J by 3 bases. Germline CDR1 SGHVS, CDR2 FNYEAQ. This CDR3 spans 16 amino acids. DNA of the CDR3: TGTGCCAGCAGCGTTGGGACAGGCGAAGGGTACACTGAAGCTTTCTTT. This codes for CASSVGTGEGYTEAFF.

This rearrangement joins TRBV29-1 to TRBJ1-2; D gene unclear. Germline loops: CDR1 SQVTM, CDR2 ANQGSEA. The V gene lost 5 bases and the J gene lost 6 bases, with 4 bases spanning the gap. This CDR3 spans 9 amino acids. CDR3 nucleotides: TGCAGCGTTCTAAATGGCTACACCTTC. Translated, it gives CSVLNGYTF.

The V and J genes are TRBV15 and TRBJ2-5; D is ambiguous. Trimming took off 5 bases at V and 5 bases at J, with 12 bases between the two ends. This CDR3 contains 13 residues. CDR1 and CDR2 from the germline V gene are LNHNV and YYDKDF (reference sequence). CDR3 region: CATSHAGSETQYF. The CDR3 DNA sequence: TGTGCCACCAGCCACGCAGGATCGGAGACCCAGTACTTC. Drawing the rest from reference TRBV15 and TRBJ2-5, the complete variable domain is DAMVIQNPRYQVTQFGKPVTLSCSQTLNHNVMYWYQQKSSQAPKLLFHYYDKDFNNEADTPDNFQSRRPNTSFCFLDIRSPGLGDTAMYLCATSHAGSETQYFGPGTRLLVL.

The V gene is TRBV7-8, the J gene TRBJ2-7; maybe TRBD1 (6 bases). V was shortened by 5 bases and J by 3 bases, with 17 bases between the two germline ends. Germline V CDR1 and CDR2: SGHVS, FQNEAQ. CDR3 size: 15 residues. The CDR3 sequence is CASSEPGASYYEQYF. CDR3 bases: TGTGCCAGCAGCGAGCCAGGGGCCTCATACTACGAGCAGTACTTC.

J is TRBJ2-1 and V is TRBV6-1, with 8 bases aligning to TRBD1. Germline V lookup: CDR1 MNHNS, CDR2 SASEGT. The CDR3 extends over 17 amino acids. J was trimmed by 4 bases and V by 5 bases; bases with no gene match: 13. The DNA for the CDR3 is TGTGCCAGCAGTCTTTACCCGGGGACAGGCATGTACAATGAGCAGTTCTTC. It is translated as CASSLYPGTGMYNEQFF.

Here the CDR3 reads CSVGGLAENNEQFF. In DNA form, the CDR3 reads TGCAGCGTTGGGGGACTAGCGGAAAACAATGAGCAGTTCTTC. The V call is TRBV29-1, the J call TRBJ2-1; 11 nucleotides agree with TRBD2. The CDR3 totals 14 residues. The trim removed 4 bases at V and 5 bases at J, leaving 4 bases unmatched. The germline gives CDR1 SQVTM, CDR2 ANQGSEA.

The V gene is TRBV15, the J gene TRBJ1-5, with unresolved D. Germline loops: CDR1 LNHNV, CDR2 YYDKDF (reference sequence). V lost 9 bases and J lost 5, with 17 bases in between. The CDR3 is 14 amino acids. CDR3 residues: CATTDSTQHQPQHF. The CDR3 region has the DNA TGTGCCACGACGGACTCCACGCAGCATCAGCCCCAGCATTTT.